These 29 T cell receptor beta chains originate from one sample sequenced in a study of T cells in Graves' hyperthyroidism and ophthalmopathy. Researchers amplified the TCR beta CDR3 regions from RNA transcripts. The HTBI primer set was used in a first-round RT-PCR of the TCR CDR3. TCRdb re-called the multiplex PCR reads through MiXCR, storing one row per CDR3 protein. The data show approximately 600,000 distinct CDR3 sequences, roughly 17% seen once. Material: blood. The receptors here all came from a woman between 25 and 40 years old with Graves' hyperthyroidism.

The V and J genes are TRBV24-1 and TRBJ2-2, with a possible D match to TRBD1 (5 bases). CDR1 is KGHDR and CDR2 is SFDVKD in the germline V gene. This CDR3 comprises 15 residues. V was trimmed by 4 bases and J by 4 bases, leaving 12 bases between them. CDR3 in amino acids: CATSDSDKVTGELFF. CDR3 nucleotide sequence: TGTGCCACCAGTGACTCGGACAAAGTCACCGGGGAGCTGTTTTTT.

This clonotype was seen at least ten times. V usage is TRBV7-2 and J usage is TRBJ1-6; perhaps TRBD1 as D (5 bases). The CDR3 consists of 15 residues. Germline V gene lookup returns CDR1 SGHTA and CDR2 FQGNSA. Trimming cost V 1 base and J 7 bases, with 11 bases left between them. CDR3 region: CASSLDRNLNSPLHF. Written as DNA, the CDR3 is TGTGCCAGCAGCTTAGACAGGAACTTAAATTCACCCCTCCACTTT.

This clonotype was found a few times. This chain's CDR3 is CASSPLEGYEQYF. As DNA, the CDR3 is TGTGCCAGCTCACCACTCGAGGGGTACGAGCAGTACTTC. V gene TRBV18 combines with J gene TRBJ2-7; D could derive from TRBD1 or TRBD2 (5 bases each). Germline assignment: CDR1 KGHSH and CDR2 LQKENI. V was clipped by 1 base and J by 4 bases, with 8 bases between them. The CDR3 runs 13 residues.

This clonotype has ten or more counts. For the CDR3, the DNA is TGCGCCAGCAGCAATACAGTACCCTCCAACTATGGCTACACCTTC. It encodes CASSNTVPSNYGYTF. The chain is built from TRBV5-1 and TRBJ1-2; no definite D call. Germline lookup yields CDR1 SGHRS and CDR2 YFSETQ. This CDR3 region has 15 residues. V was clipped by 4 bases and J by 2 bases, with 15 bases between them.

This clonotype was found many times. V gene TRBV6-1 combines with J gene TRBJ2-7; no definite D call. The ends were cut back, 8 bases at V and 5 bases at J, with 13 bases in the middle. Germline CDR1 and CDR2: MNHNS and SASEGT. This CDR3 contains 12 residues. The CDR3 nucleotides read TGTGCCAGCTTTAGGGAAGGTAACGAGCAGTACTTC. Translating gives CASFREGNEQYF.

This clonotype was detected ten times or more. The chain uses TRBV20-1 and TRBJ2-2; D gene ambiguous. Trimming left V 0 bases short and J 0 bases short, with 8 bases between. The CDR3 has 15 amino acids. CDR1 DFQATT and CDR2 SNEGSKA come from the germline V gene (reference sequence). The CDR3 is CSAREAGTNTGELFF. In DNA form, the CDR3 reads TGCAGTGCTAGAGAAGCCGGTACGAACACCGGGGAGCTGTTTTTT.

This clonotype was seen just once. The chain is built from TRBV4-3 and TRBJ2-6, with D hard to call. CDR3 length: 19 residues. Per germline, CDR1 LGHNA and CDR2 YSLEER. Between the trimmed V and J ends, which lost 0 bases and 0 bases, there was a span of 15 bases. The CDR3 region is CASSQDLLKLVSGANVLTF. The CDR3 coding sequence is TGCGCCAGCAGCCAAGATTTACTCAAACTCGTCTCTGGGGCCAACGTCCTGACTTTC.

This clonotype was picked up many times. This chain links TRBV12-3 or TRBV12-4 with TRBJ2-1, with TRBD1 matching over 7 bases. Germline trimming cut 5 bases from V and 2 bases from J; bases unmatched to any gene: 6. The CDR3 has 15 residues. CDR3 nucleotides: TGTGCCAGCAGTGGCACAGGGGTTACCTACAATGAGCAGTTCTTC. Its protein is CASSGTGVTYNEQFF.

In regard to this clonotype: One end of the junction fails to match germline, which may point to a read error. The chain combines TRBV9 with TRBJ2-6, with 7 positions matching TRBD1. This CDR3 region has 16 residues. Germline CDR1 and CDR2: SGDLS and YYNGEE. The CDR3 sequence is CASSVTGEAGANVLTF. In DNA form, the CDR3 reads TGTGCCAGCAGCGTAACAGGGGAAGCTGGGGCCAATGTCCTGACTTTC.

The chain carries TRBV6-5 and TRBJ2-7; 12 bases agree with TRBD2. Germline V CDR1 and CDR2: MNHEY, SVGAGI. The CDR3 has 15 amino acids. The J segment lost 4 bases and the V segment lost 2 bases, leaving 3 bases of the junction unmatched. The CDR3 loop reads CASSYTSGRTYEQYF. In nucleotides, the CDR3 is TGTGCCAGCAGTTACACTAGCGGGAGGACATACGAGCAGTACTTC.

This clonotype occurred a few times. This rearrangement joins TRBV19 to TRBJ1-3, with 7 bases fitting TRBD1. The CDR3 length is 15 residues. J was trimmed by 1 base and V by 9 bases; bases with no gene match: 9. The germline V gene has CDR1 LNHDA and CDR2 SQIVND (reference sequence). The CDR3 DNA reads as TGTGCCAGGGGTACAGGGGAGGAGTCTGGAAACACCATATATTTT. Amino acids: CARGTGEESGNTIYF.

This clonotype appeared a few times. This chain links TRBV7-9 with TRBJ2-1; TRBD1 might be the D (6 bases). CDR3 length: 12 amino acids. V gave up 5 bases and J gave up 7 bases, with 9 bases separating them. Germline CDR1 is SEHNR and CDR2 is FQNEAQ (reference sequence). This CDR3 is CASSNRVNEQFF. The CDR3 region has the DNA TGTGCCAGCAGCAACAGGGTAAATGAGCAGTTCTTC.

The chain recombines TRBV20-1 with TRBJ2-7; D gene unclear. V shed 2 bases and J shed 0 bases, with 11 bases lying between them. The CDR3 totals 14 residues. CDR1 is DFQATT and CDR2 is SNEGSKA in the germline V gene (reference sequence). CDR3 loop: CSARFNPSSYEQYF. CDR3 in DNA: TGCAGTGCTAGATTTAATCCTAGCTCCTACGAGCAGTACTTC.

This clonotype was counted at least ten times. The rearrangement joins TRBV6-2 or TRBV6-3 to TRBJ2-7, with 10 bases that match TRBD1. CDR3 length equals 15 residues. The J segment lost 5 bases and the V segment lost 5 bases, leaving 9 bases of the junction unmatched. CDR1 is MNHEY, CDR2 SVGEGT, per germline. The CDR3 is CASSAPGQGNDEQYF. The CDR3 coding sequence is TGTGCCAGCAGTGCCCCGGGACAGGGGAACGACGAGCAGTACTTC.

This clonotype was detected a few times. The V and J genes are TRBV24-1 and TRBJ2-1, with TRBD2 matching 9 bases. CDR3 length: 15 residues. V gave up 8 bases and J gave up 9 bases; unmatched junction bases: 13. The germline CDR1 and CDR2 sequences are KGHDR and SFDVKD. The CDR3 DNA reads as TGTGCCACCACAGGTGGGGCGGGAGGGCCTGGTGAGCAGTTCTTC. Protein: CATTGGAGGPGEQFF.

This clonotype occurred many times. The chain is built from TRBV12-3 or TRBV12-4 and TRBJ2-1, with 7 bases identical to TRBD2. J lost 4 bases, V lost 1 base, and 4 bases had no gene match. The CDR3 extends over 15 amino acids. CDR3 residues: CASSLEGGVYNEQFF. CDR3 coding DNA: TGTGCCAGCAGTTTAGAGGGAGGGGTGTACAATGAGCAGTTCTTC.

This clonotype was found many times. The chain is built from TRBV11-2 and TRBJ2-5; a possible D gene is TRBD2 (6 bases). Germline-derived CDR1 and CDR2 are SGHAT and FQNNGV. Trimming removed 1 base at V and 3 bases at J, with 6 bases between. This CDR3 spans 13 amino acids. In DNA, the CDR3 is TGTGCCAGCAGCTTAGGGAGGGAAGAGACCCAGTACTTC. Protein: CASSLGREETQYF.

J is TRBJ2-3 and V is TRBV29-1; D is unresolved. There are 10 residues in the CDR3. Germline V lookup: CDR1 SQVTM, CDR2 ANQGSEA. Trimming stripped 8 bases from V and 2 bases from J, with 5 bases between. CDR3 sequence reads: CSIHTDTQYF. The CDR3 DNA sequence: TGCAGCATTCACACAGATACGCAGTATTTT.

This clonotype was observed at least ten times. J is TRBJ2-1 and V is TRBV7-2, with D hard to call. Germline V lookup: CDR1 SGHTA, CDR2 FQGNSA. V was cut by 5 bases and J by 0 bases, with 11 bases left in between. This CDR3 region has 15 residues. The CDR3 protein is CASSRLASSYNEQFF. Written as DNA, the CDR3 is TGTGCCAGCAGCCGACTGGCGAGCTCCTACAATGAGCAGTTCTTC.

The gene calls are TRBV7-2 and TRBJ2-4; maybe TRBD2 (6 bases). The CDR3 covers 19 residues. The germline gives CDR1 SGHTA, CDR2 FQGNSA. The V end lost 0 bases, the J end lost 0 bases, and 18 bases lay between the germline ends. The CDR3 bases are TGTGCCAGCAGCTTAGCCCACTTCCCTAGCGCGATAGCCAAAAACATTCAGTACTTC. Residues: CASSLAHFPSAIAKNIQYF.

The V gene is TRBV11-2, the J gene TRBJ2-4, with D perhaps TRBD2 (5 bases). The CDR3 is made up of 16 amino acids. V was pared by 3 bases and J by 0 bases, with 12 bases between. Looked up from germline, CDR1 is SGHAT and CDR2 is FQNNGV. The CDR3 sequence: CASSFRSGSAKNIQYF. The CDR3 coding sequence is TGTGCCAGCAGCTTTCGAAGCGGTTCAGCCAAAAACATTCAGTACTTC.

The chain couples TRBV28 to TRBJ2-3; 11 bases fit TRBD2. Trimming took 4 bases from V and 1 from J; bases not matched to a gene: 10. The length of the CDR3 is 18 residues. CDR1 is MDHEN, CDR2 SYDVKM, per germline. As DNA, the CDR3 is TGTGCCAGCAGTTCCTATAGCGGGAGGGCCTCTGGCACAGATACGCAGTATTTT. This gives the protein CASSSYSGRASGTDTQYF. The full variable domain, in which reference TRBV28 and TRBJ2-3 provide the parts outside the CDR3, is DVKVTQSSRYLVKRTGEKVFLECVQDMDHENMFWYRQDPGLGLRLIYFSYDVKMKEKGDIPEGYSVSREKKERFSLILESASTNQTSMYLCASSSYSGRASGTDTQYFGPGTRLTVL.

Many counts were recorded for this clonotype. The V and J genes are TRBV11-2 and TRBJ2-1; 9 positions match TRBD2. Germline V CDR1 and CDR2: SGHAT, FQNNGV. The CDR3 sequence is 15 residues long. Trimming took 2 bases from V and 8 from J; bases not matched to a gene: 7. The CDR3 nucleotides are TGTGCCAGCAGCTTACCGGCTAGCGGGATCTATGAGCAGTTCTTC. Protein: CASSLPASGIYEQFF.

The gene calls are TRBV20-1 and TRBJ2-7; 10 nucleotides line up with TRBD1. With V trimmed by 6 bases and J by 3 bases, 5 bases remained unmatched. The CDR3 runs 13 residues. CDR1 and CDR2 (germline): DFQATT, SNEGSKA (reference sequence). The CDR3 protein is CSANRDRGYEQYF. Written as DNA, the CDR3 is TGCAGTGCCAACCGGGACAGGGGCTACGAGCAGTACTTC.

This clonotype was observed many times. This rearrangement joins TRBV2 to TRBJ1-1; no firm D call. The V and J ends lost 6 bases and 8 bases respectively, with 19 bases between them. The V gene's germline CDR1 is SNHLY and CDR2 FYNNEI. The CDR3 has 14 amino acids. The CDR3 sequence: CASSVDGGTGEAFF. The CDR3 DNA reads as TGTGCCAGCAGCGTGGACGGCGGAACGGGAGAAGCTTTCTTT.

This clonotype was counted many times. The rearrangement uses TRBV27 and TRBJ1-1, with D unclear. The CDR3 is made up of 13 amino acids. Looked up from germline, CDR1 is MNHEY and CDR2 is SMNVEV (reference sequence). Trimming took off 8 bases at V and 2 bases at J, with 12 bases between the two ends. CDR3 coding DNA: TGTGCCAGCTCCGGGTGGCCCAACACTGAAGCTTTCTTT. It specifies CASSGWPNTEAFF.

Remarks on this clonotype: A much larger clone lies one base from this, so it may be a read error. The conserved closing phenylalanine or tryptophan is absent in this CDR3, likely reflecting a read error. The chain combines TRBV27 with TRBJ1-2; a possible D gene is TRBD1 (5 bases). V lost 8 bases to trimming and J lost 1 base, with 11 bases between them. CDR3 length: 13 amino acids. Germline CDR1 MNHEY, CDR2 SMNVEV (reference sequence). The CDR3 DNA follows: TGTGCCAGCGGGACGGCCGATAACTATGGCTACACCCTC. This translates into CASGTADNYGYTL.

This clonotype was seen only a few times. The V gene is TRBV18, the J gene TRBJ1-5, with unresolved D. Germline CDR1 KGHSH, CDR2 LQKENI. The CDR3 consists of 13 residues. V was pared by 3 bases and J by 8 bases, with 11 bases between. The CDR3 coding sequence is TGTGCCAGCTCACCTGGGCGGGGAGAGCCCCAGCATTTT. It codes for CASSPGRGEPQHF.

This clonotype was observed many times. Here the CDR3 reads CSARGDGQQETQYF. CDR3 bases: TGCAGTGCTAGAGGGGATGGGCAGCAAGAGACCCAGTACTTC. V usage is TRBV20-1 and J usage is TRBJ2-5; D uncertain. The ends were cut back, 1 base at V and 2 bases at J, with 11 bases in the middle. Looked up from germline, CDR1 is DFQATT and CDR2 is SNEGSKA (reference sequence). This CDR3 is 14 amino acids long.